The 19 T cell receptor beta chains below all came from one sample that was sequenced in a study of blood T cells in healthy people across ages. Primed by a sample-barcoded 5' primer and a J-beta primer mix, a second PCR proceeded for about 6 to 12 cycles. One entry per CDR3 protein, called by TCRdb with MiXCR from the 5' RACE reads. Of some 550,000 distinct CDR3 sequences listed, around half are singletons. The sample was blood. The receptors were gathered from a man aged 80 or over in good health.

This clonotype was picked up a small number of times. A much larger clone differs from this one at a single base, so this may be a read error. This rearrangement joins TRBV6-5 to TRBJ2-1, with TRBD1 as a possible D gene (5 bases). The DNA end lines up better with TRBJ2-7; the J call may be wrong. The CDR3 has 16 residues. Germline V gives CDR1 MNHEY, CDR2 SVGAGI. The CDR3 bases are TGTGCCAGCGGTCGTCGACGGACATTGACCTACAATGAGCAGTACTTC. Translated: CASGRRRTLTYNEQYF.

The chain has TRBV7-9 and TRBJ2-1; 15 nucleotides match TRBD2. With 5 bases clipped from V and 3 bases from J, the junction kept 5 bases outside the gene matches. The CDR3 is 17 residues long. Germline V gene lookup returns CDR1 SEHNR and CDR2 FQNEAQ (reference sequence). The CDR3 reads CASSRWTSGRVYNEQFF. CDR3 nucleotides: TGTGCCAGCAGCCGTTGGACTAGCGGGAGGGTCTACAATGAGCAGTTCTTC.

Regarding this clonotype: One junction end does not reproduce the germline sequence, and a read error may be involved. The chain recombines TRBV5-1 with TRBJ2-2; D assignment may be TRBD1 or TRBD2 (5 bases each). CDR3 length: 18 amino acids. In germline, CDR1 is SGHRS, CDR2 YFSETQ. Written as DNA, the CDR3 is TGCGCCAGCAGCTCAACCCATTACAGGACCGCGAACACCGGGGAGATGTTTTTT. Residues: CASSSTHYRTANTGEMFF.

As to this clonotype: Given a much more abundant clone one base away, this may be a read error. The chain joins TRBV7-9 to TRBJ2-5; 9 positions match TRBD2. The end of the DNA aligns better with TRBJ2-7, so the J call may be wrong. Germline V gene sequence: CDR1 SEHNR, CDR2 FQNEAQ (reference sequence). CDR3 length equals 16 residues. CDR3 sequence reads: CASSLFSGRGLYEQYF. DNA of the CDR3: TGTGCCAGCAGCTTGTTTAGCGGGAGAGGGCTTTACGAGCAGTACTTC.

There are a few counts of this clonotype. Sequence at one end of the junction differs from germline and may be a read error. The chain uses TRBV4-3 and TRBJ1-1; maybe TRBD1 (5 bases). The CDR3 is made up of 14 amino acids. Germline CDR1 is LGHNA and CDR2 is YSLEER. The CDR3, as DNA: TGTGCCAGCAGCCCGCGGACCGGGGGTACTGAAGCTTTCTTT. This encodes CASSPRTGGTEAFF.

The CDR3 nucleotides read TGTGCCAGCAGCCAAGATGGGGTACAGCCCCAGCATTTT. Translating it yields CASSQDGVQPQHF. V gene TRBV4-2 combines with J gene TRBJ1-5; D is ambiguous. CDR1 LGHNA and CDR2 YNFKEQ come from the germline V gene. This CDR3 contains 13 residues. V lost 0 bases to trimming and J lost 7 bases, with 7 bases between them.

This sequence joins TRBV25-1 and TRBJ2-7; D gene uncertain. CDR1 is MGHDK and CDR2 is SYGVNS in the germline V gene. The CDR3 sequence is 14 residues long. The germline V and J ends were trimmed by 2 bases and 3 bases, with 11 bases remaining between them. CDR3 DNA: TGTGCCAGCAGTGAAAATGGGCGGAACTACGAGCAGTACTTC. This sequence encodes CASSENGRNYEQYF.

This clonotype has a count of ten or more. The genes are TRBV5-6 and TRBJ1-6; TRBD1 might be the D (6 bases). CDR3 size: 13 residues. Germline-derived CDR1 and CDR2 are SGHDT and YYEEEE. Trimming took 6 bases from V and 7 from J, leaving 11 bases between them. The CDR3 reads CASTETGNSPLHF. The DNA of the CDR3 is TGTGCCAGCACCGAAACAGGGAATTCACCCCTCCACTTT.

The rearrangement uses TRBV3-1 and TRBJ2-6; D gene uncertain. The V and J ends lost 0 bases and 6 bases respectively, with 3 bases between them. The CDR3 is made up of 13 amino acids. Germline loops: CDR1 LGHDT, CDR2 YNNKEL (reference sequence). The CDR3 DNA reads as TGTGCCAGCAGCCAAGAGTCGGCCAACGTCCTGACTTTC. Its translation: CASSQESANVLTF.

The chain uses TRBV7-9 and TRBJ1-4; 7 bases are shared with TRBD1. This CDR3 comprises 15 residues. The V and J ends lost 5 bases and 6 bases, in that order; junction bases with no gene match: 9. CDR1 and CDR2 (germline): SEHNR, FQNEAQ (reference sequence). CDR3 DNA sequence: TGTGCCAGCAGCACTGACAGGGACGGGTATGAAAAACTGTTTTTT. Protein: CASSTDRDGYEKLFF. The full variable domain, rest sourced from reference TRBV7-9 and TRBJ1-4, is DTGVSQNPRHKITKRGQNVTFRCDPISEHNRLYWYRQTLGQGPEFLTYFQNEAQLEKSRLLSDRFSAERPKGSFSTLEIQRTEQGDSAMYLCASSTDRDGYEKLFFGSGTQLSVL.

The rearrangement uses TRBV10-3 and TRBJ2-6; D remains ambiguous. CDR1 is ENHRY, CDR2 SYGVKD, per germline. The CDR3 has 15 residues. The V gene lost 7 bases and the J gene lost 0 bases, with 10 bases spanning the gap. The CDR3 here is CAITTDLSGANVLTF. The CDR3 nucleotides read TGTGCCATCACAACGGACCTCTCTGGGGCCAACGTCCTGACTTTC.

This clonotype appeared many times. This sequence joins TRBV4-3 and TRBJ2-1, with TRBD1 identical over 10 bases. The CDR3 extends over 16 amino acids. The junction had 4 bases not matched to a gene; V was cut back by 1 base and J by 4 bases. Germline CDR1 reads LGHNA; CDR2 reads YSLEER. CDR3 residues: CASSQVRDRGYNEQFF. DNA for the CDR3: TGCGCCAGCAGCCAAGTGAGGGACAGGGGTTACAATGAGCAGTTCTTC.

This clonotype turned up a few times. The chain is built from TRBV5-1 and TRBJ2-1; D remains ambiguous. CDR3 size: 15 residues. From germline, CDR1 is SGHRS and CDR2 YFSETQ. Trimming cost V 0 bases and J 4 bases, with 11 bases left between them. This CDR3 reads CASSLEADRYNEQFF. CDR3 coding DNA: TGCGCCAGCAGCTTGGAGGCGGACCGATACAATGAGCAGTTCTTC.

This clonotype was seen only a few times. V is TRBV7-9 and J is TRBJ1-4; possible D gene TRBD1, 5 bases. Trimming stripped 1 base from V and 2 bases from J, with 8 bases between. There are 15 residues in the CDR3. Per the germline V gene, CDR1 is SEHNR and CDR2 is FQNEAQ (reference sequence). The CDR3 spells CASSLEGTTNEKLFF. As DNA, the CDR3 is TGTGCCAGCAGCTTAGAGGGGACCACTAATGAAAAACTGTTTTTT.

This clonotype was counted between two and nine times. The V and J genes are TRBV2 and TRBJ2-3, with a tentative D call TRBD2 (6 bases). This CDR3 region has 11 residues. CDR1 and CDR2 (germline): SNHLY, FYNNEI. V lost 3 bases, J lost 8 bases, and 6 bases lay in between. This chain's CDR3 is CASSDGGTQYF. DNA of the CDR3: TGTGCCAGCAGTGACGGGGGTACGCAGTATTTT.

Only a few counts were recorded for this clonotype. The chain links TRBV3-1 to TRBJ1-2; possibly TRBD1 for D (5 bases). There are 15 residues in the CDR3. The germline gives CDR1 LGHDT, CDR2 YNNKEL (reference sequence). Between the trimmed V and J ends, which lost 0 bases and 0 bases, there was a span of 8 bases. The CDR3 sequence: CASSQDLGANYGYTF. The DNA for the CDR3 is TGTGCCAGCAGCCAAGACCTAGGGGCTAACTATGGCTACACCTTC.

This chain uses TRBV24-1 with TRBJ2-2; D might be TRBD1 (5 bases). This CDR3 comprises 16 residues. CDR1 is KGHDR and CDR2 is SFDVKD in the germline V gene. Trimming left V 3 bases short and J 0 bases short, with 10 bases between. The DNA for the CDR3 is TGTGCCACCAGTGATCCAGGGTACACGAACACCGGGGAGCTGTTTTTT. It specifies CATSDPGYTNTGELFF.

This clonotype was recorded a few times. This chain connects TRBV6-2 or TRBV6-3 to TRBJ2-7, with TRBD1 identical over 7 bases. CDR1 MNHEY and CDR2 SVGEGT come from the germline V gene. The V segment lost 2 bases and the J segment 1 base; nucleotides outside the gene matches: 14. This CDR3 spans 18 amino acids. Written as DNA, the CDR3 is TGTGCCAGCAGTTACGACCTACAGGGGCGATTACCATCCTACGAGCAGTACTTC. Its protein product is CASSYDLQGRLPSYEQYF.

This rearrangement joins TRBV6-2 or TRBV6-3 to TRBJ2-7; D gene ambiguous. Germline CDR1 is MNHEY and CDR2 is SVGEGT. V shed 2 bases and J shed 0 bases, with 11 bases lying between them. The CDR3 has 15 residues. The chain's CDR3 is CASSYDQRSSYEQYF. DNA for the CDR3: TGTGCCAGCAGTTACGACCAGCGCAGCTCCTACGAGCAGTACTTC.